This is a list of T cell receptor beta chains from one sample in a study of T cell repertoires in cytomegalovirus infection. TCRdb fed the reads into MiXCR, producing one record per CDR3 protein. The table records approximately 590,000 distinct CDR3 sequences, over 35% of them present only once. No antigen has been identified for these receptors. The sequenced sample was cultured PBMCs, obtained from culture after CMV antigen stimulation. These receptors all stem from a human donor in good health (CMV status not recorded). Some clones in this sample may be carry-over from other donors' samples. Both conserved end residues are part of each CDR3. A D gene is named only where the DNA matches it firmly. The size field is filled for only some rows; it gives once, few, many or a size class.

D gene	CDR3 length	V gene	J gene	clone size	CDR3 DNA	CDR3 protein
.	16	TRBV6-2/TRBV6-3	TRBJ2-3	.	TGTGCCAGCAGTCGATTACTAGCCCCGATCACAGATACGCAGTATTTT	CASSRLLAPITDTQYF
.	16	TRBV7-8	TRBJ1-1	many	TGTGCCAGCAGCTCCATACATGACAGTATGAACACTGAAGCTTTCTTT	CASSSIHDSMNTEAFF
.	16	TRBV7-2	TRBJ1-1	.	TGTGCCAGCAGACCGAGGACCTCTTTCGGGGACACTGAAGCTTTCTTT	CASRPRTSFGDTEAFF
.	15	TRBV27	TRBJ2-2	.	TGTGCGAGCAGTCACCAGGGGTACCGGTCCGGGGAGCTGTTTTTT	CASSHQGYRSGELFF
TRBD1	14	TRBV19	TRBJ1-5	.	TGTGCCAGTATCGGGCAGGGGGTCGGTCAGCCCCAGCATTTT	CASIGQGVGQPQHF
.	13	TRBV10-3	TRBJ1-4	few	TGTGCCATCAGTGAACCAGGGAGGAGAAAACTGTTTTTT	CAISEPGRRKLFF
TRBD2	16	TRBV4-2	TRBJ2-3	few	TGTGCCAGCAGCCAAGGGCTAGCGGGGGGGCTAGATACGCAGTATTTT	CASSQGLAGGLDTQYF
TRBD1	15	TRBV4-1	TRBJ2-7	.	TGCGCCAGCAGCCCCTCACCGGGCAGGGGGCCCGAGCAGTACTTC	CASSPSPGRGPEQYF
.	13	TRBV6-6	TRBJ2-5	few	TGTGCCAGCACCCGACAGGCTCAAGAGACCCAGTACTTC	CASTRQAQETQYF
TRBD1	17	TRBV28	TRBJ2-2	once	TGTGCCAGCAGTTTATCTCGACAGGGATGGGACACCGGGGAGCTGTTTTTT	CASSLSRQGWDTGELFF
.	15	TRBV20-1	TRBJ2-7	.	TGCAGTGCTAGAGATCTCCAGCGAAGCTCCTACGAGCAGTACTTC	CSARDLQRSSYEQYF
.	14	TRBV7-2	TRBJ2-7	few	TGTGCCAGCAGCCCGAGTGGGCGGTCCTACGAGCAGTACTTC	CASSPSGRSYEQYF
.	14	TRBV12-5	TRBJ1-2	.	TGTGCTAGTGGTTTGGTGACAGGCATTTCGGGCTACACCTTC	CASGLVTGISGYTF
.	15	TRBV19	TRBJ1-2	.	TGTGCCAGTAGTACCCAGGGTTGGTGGTACTATGGCTACACCTTC	CASSTQGWWYYGYTF
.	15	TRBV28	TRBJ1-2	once	TGTGCCAGCAGTTTACCCCTGGGGCAGGGTAATGGCTACACCTTC	CASSLPLGQGNGYTF
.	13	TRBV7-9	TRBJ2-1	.	TGTGCCAGCAACGCTCGGGCGGGCAATGAGCAGTTCTTC	CASNARAGNEQFF
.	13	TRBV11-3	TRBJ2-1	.	TGTGCCAGCGGTGTGGCCTCCGAGGATGAGCAGTTCTTC	CASGVASEDEQFF
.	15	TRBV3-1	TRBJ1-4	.	TGTGCCAGCAGCCCAATCGGGGACCCAAATGAAAAACTGTTTTTT	CASSPIGDPNEKLFF
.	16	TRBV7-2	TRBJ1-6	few	TGTGCCAGCAGCCGAGGACTTGGGGCCGGAAATTCACCCCTCCACTTT	CASSRGLGAGNSPLHF
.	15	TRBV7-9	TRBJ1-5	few	TGTGCCAGCAGCTCGACCGCCTATAGCAATCAGCCCCAGCATTTT	CASSSTAYSNQPQHF
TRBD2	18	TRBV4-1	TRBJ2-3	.	TGCGCCAGCAGCCAAGATGTCGTGGGACTAGCGGGCACAGATACGCAGTATTTT	CASSQDVVGLAGTDTQYF
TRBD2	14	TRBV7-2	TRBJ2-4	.	TGTGCCAGCGGGCGGCGGGGGGCCGAAAACATTCAGTACTTC	CASGRRGAENIQYF
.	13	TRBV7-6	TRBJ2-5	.	TGTGCCAGCAGCCAACAGCTTAGAGAGACCCAGTACTTC	CASSQQLRETQYF
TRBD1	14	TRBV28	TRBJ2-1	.	TGTGCCAGCAGTCGACAGGGTAAATACAATGAGCAGTTCTTC	CASSRQGKYNEQFF
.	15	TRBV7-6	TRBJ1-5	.	TGTGCCAGCAGCTTATTTCCCGGACGCAATCAGCCCCAGCATTTT	CASSLFPGRNQPQHF
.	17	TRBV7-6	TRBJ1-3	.	TGTGCCAGCAGCTTATTGGGACGTAGGTTCGCTGGAAACACCATATATTTT	CASSLLGRRFAGNTIYF
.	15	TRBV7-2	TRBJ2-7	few	TGTGCCAGCATCTTAAACTCGGGGGGCCTCTACGAGCAGTACTTC	CASILNSGGLYEQYF
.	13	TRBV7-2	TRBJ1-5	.	TGTGCCAGCAGCCCCGCCGGCATGGACGAGGAGCATTTT	CASSPAGMDEEHF
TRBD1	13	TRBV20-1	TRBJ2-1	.	TGCAGTCCCGGACAGGGGGCTGGCAATGAGCAGTTCTTC	CSPGQGAGNEQFF
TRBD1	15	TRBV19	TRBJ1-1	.	TGTGCCAGTAGCTCAATGGGGACAGGGAACACTGAAGCTTTCTTT	CASSSMGTGNTEAFF
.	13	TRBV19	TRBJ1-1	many	TGTGCCAGCAGCACTAGTGGGGGTACTGAAGCTTTCTTT	CASSTSGGTEAFF
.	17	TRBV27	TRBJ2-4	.	TGTGCCAGCAGTCCATATCCAATTCAGGGAGCCAAAAACATTCAGTACTTC	CASSPYPIQGAKNIQYF
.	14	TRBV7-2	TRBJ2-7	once	TGTGCCAGCAGCTTAGTGGAAAGCTCGCGCGAGCAGTACTTC	CASSLVESSREQYF
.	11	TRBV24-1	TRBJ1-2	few	TGTGCCACCAGGAAACCGGGACGCTACACCTTC	CATRKPGRYTF
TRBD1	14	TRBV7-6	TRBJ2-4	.	TGTGCCAGCAGCTGGGACAGGTGGGAAAACATTCAGTACTTC	CASSWDRWENIQYF
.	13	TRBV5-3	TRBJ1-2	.	TGTGCCAGCAGCTTGCTCGGGCCTGATGGCTACACCTTC	CASSLLGPDGYTF
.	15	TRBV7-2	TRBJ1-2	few	TGTGCCAGCAGCTCGACGGACAGAGGAGTGGTTGGCTACACCTTC	CASSSTDRGVVGYTF
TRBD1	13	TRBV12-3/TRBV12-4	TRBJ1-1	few	TGTGCCAGCAGTTTAACGAGGGGGCCTCGAGCTTTCTTT	CASSLTRGPRAFF
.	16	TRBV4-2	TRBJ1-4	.	TGTGCCAGCAGCCAAGTGCAGGTGAACTCTAATGAAAAACTGTTTTTT	CASSQVQVNSNEKLFF
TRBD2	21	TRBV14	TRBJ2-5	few	TGTGCCAGCAGCCCTCAGACTAGCGGGTCGCATGGAGGACCCGGCCAAGAGACCCAGTACTTC	CASSPQTSGSHGGPGQETQYF
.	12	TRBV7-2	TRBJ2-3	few	TGTGCCAGCAGCTGGGACGCAGATACGCAGTATTTT	CASSWDADTQYF
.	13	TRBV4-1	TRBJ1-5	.	TGCGCCAGCAGCCAAGTTTTGTATCAGCCCCAGCATTTT	CASSQVLYQPQHF
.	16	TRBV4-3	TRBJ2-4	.	TGCGCCAGCAGCCAAGAAGGAGACAGGCCCAAAAACATTCAGTACTTC	CASSQEGDRPKNIQYF
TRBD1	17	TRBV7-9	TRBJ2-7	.	TGTGCCAGCAGCGGACTCCCGGGACAGATGAGCTCCTACGAGCAGTACTTC	CASSGLPGQMSSYEQYF
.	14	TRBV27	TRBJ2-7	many	TGTGCCAGCAGCCGGGACGGAAGCTCCTACGAGCAGTACTTC	CASSRDGSSYEQYF
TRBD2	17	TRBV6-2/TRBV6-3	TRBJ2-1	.	TGTGCCAGCAGTCGCCATAGGACTAGTTTGGAGTTAGGTGAGCAGTTCTTC	CASSRHRTSLELGEQFF
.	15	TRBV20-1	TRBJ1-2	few	TGCAGTGCTAGAGATTTTCGGGGATCAACCTATGGCTACACCTTC	CSARDFRGSTYGYTF
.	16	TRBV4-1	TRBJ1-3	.	TGCGCCAGCAGCCAAAGGTCCGGTACCCTTCGAAACACCATATATTTT	CASSQRSGTLRNTIYF
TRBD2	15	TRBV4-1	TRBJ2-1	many	TGCGCCAGCAGTCAAGCGGGGGGACCTTACAATGAGCAGTTCTTC	CASSQAGGPYNEQFF
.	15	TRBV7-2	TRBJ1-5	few	TGTGCCAGCAGCCCCCGGGGGGATCCTACTCAGCCCCAGCATTTT	CASSPRGDPTQPQHF
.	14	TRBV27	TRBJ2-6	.	TGTGCCAGCAGCGCTCACTCTGGGGCCAACGTCCTGACTTTC	CASSAHSGANVLTF
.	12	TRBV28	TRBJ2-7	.	TGTGCCAGCAGTGGACAGTCCTACGAGCAGTACTTC	CASSGQSYEQYF
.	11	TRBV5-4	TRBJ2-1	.	TGTGCCAGCAGCTTCGCGGTTGAGCAGTTCTTC	CASSFAVEQFF
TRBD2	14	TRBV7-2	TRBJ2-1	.	TGTGCCAGCAGGGGAAGCGGGGGGGCTAATGAGCAGTTCTTC	CASRGSGGANEQFF
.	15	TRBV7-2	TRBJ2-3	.	TGTGCCAGCAGCTTAGAGGGGGTAGTAGCAGATACGCAGTATTTT	CASSLEGVVADTQYF
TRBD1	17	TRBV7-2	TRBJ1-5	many	TGTGCCAGCAGCTTAGTGGTTTCAGGGGGAGGCAATCAGCCCCAGCATTTT	CASSLVVSGGGNQPQHF
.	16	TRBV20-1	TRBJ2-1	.	TGCAGTGCTAACCCAAGGGGGCGGGGCTCCTACAATGAGCAGTTCTTC	CSANPRGRGSYNEQFF